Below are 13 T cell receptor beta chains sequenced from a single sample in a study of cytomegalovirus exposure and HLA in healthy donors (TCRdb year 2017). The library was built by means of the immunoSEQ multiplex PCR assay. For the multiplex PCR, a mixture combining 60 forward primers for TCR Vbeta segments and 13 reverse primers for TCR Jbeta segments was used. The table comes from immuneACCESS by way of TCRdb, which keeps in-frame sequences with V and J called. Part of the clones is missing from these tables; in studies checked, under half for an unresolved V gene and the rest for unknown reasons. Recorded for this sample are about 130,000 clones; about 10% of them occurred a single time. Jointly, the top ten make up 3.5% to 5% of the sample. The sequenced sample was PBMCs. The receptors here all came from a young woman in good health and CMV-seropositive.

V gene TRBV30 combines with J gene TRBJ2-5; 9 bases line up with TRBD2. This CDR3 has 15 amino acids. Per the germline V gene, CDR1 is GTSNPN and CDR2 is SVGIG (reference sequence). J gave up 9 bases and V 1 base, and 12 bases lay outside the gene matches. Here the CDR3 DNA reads TGTGCCTGGAGTGAGCTAGCGGGAACTGTAGATCCCCAGTACTTC. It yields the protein CAWSELAGTVDPQYF. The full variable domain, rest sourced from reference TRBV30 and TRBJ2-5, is SQTIHQWPATLVQPVGSPLSLECTVEGTSNPNLYWYRQAAGRGLQLLFYSVGIGQISSEVPQNLSASRPQDRQFILSSKKLLLSDSGFYLCAWSELAGTVDPQYFGPGTRLLVL.

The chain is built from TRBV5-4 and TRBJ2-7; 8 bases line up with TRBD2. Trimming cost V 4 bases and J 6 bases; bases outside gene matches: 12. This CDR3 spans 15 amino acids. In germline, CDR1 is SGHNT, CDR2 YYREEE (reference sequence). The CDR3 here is CASSLSGSIISEQYF. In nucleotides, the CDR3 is TGTGCCAGCAGCCTAAGCGGGAGCATAATTAGCGAGCAGTACTTC. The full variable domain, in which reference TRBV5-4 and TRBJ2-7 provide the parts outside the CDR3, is ETGVTQSPTHLIKTRGQQVTLRCSSQSGHNTVSWYQQALGQGPQFIFQYYREEENGRGNFPPRFSGLQFPNYSSELNVNALELDDSALYLCASSLSGSIISEQYFGPGTRLTVT.

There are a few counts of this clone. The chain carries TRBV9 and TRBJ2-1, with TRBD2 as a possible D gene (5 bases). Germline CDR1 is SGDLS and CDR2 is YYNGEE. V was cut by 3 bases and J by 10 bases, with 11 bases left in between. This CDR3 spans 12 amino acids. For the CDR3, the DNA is TGTGCCAGCAGCGCCCTATCGGGAGAGCAGTTCTTC. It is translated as CASSALSGEQFF.

The CDR3 loop is CASSQLPGQHNEQFF. Here the CDR3 DNA reads TGCGCCAGCAGTCAACTTCCGGGACAGCACAATGAGCAGTTCTTC. This chain connects TRBV23-1 to TRBJ2-1; 7 nucleotides line up with TRBD1. TRBV23-1 is an ORF, and what it does is uncertain. This CDR3 has 15 amino acids. Unmatched junction bases numbered 6, after V lost 2 bases and J lost 5 bases.

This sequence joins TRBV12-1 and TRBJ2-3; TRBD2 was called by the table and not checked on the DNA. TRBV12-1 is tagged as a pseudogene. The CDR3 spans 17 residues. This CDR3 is CASSFDKPRIFTDTQYF. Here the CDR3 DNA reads TGTGCCAGCAGCTTTGATAAACCGAGGATCTTCACAGATACGCAGTATTTT.

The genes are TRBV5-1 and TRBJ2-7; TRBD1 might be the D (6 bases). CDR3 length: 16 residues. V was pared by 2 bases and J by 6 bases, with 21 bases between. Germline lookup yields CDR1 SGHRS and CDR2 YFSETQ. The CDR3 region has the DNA TGCGCCAGCAGCTTCTCCGGATGGGACATGGGTTGCGAGCAGTACTTC. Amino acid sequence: CASSFSGWDMGCEQYF.

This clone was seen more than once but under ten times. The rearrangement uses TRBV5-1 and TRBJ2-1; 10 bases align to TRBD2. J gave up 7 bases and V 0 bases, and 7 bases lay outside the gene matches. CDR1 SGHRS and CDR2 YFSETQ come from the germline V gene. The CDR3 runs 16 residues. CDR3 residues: CASSLAPELAGNEQFF. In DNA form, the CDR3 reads TGCGCCAGCAGCTTGGCTCCTGAACTAGCGGGAAATGAGCAGTTCTTC.

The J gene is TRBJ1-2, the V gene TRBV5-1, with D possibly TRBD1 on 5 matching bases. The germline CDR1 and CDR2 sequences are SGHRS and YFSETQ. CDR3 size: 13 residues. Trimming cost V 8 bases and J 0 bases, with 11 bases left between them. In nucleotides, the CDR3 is TGCGCCAGTAAAAAACAGGCTAACTATGGCTACACCTTC. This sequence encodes CASKKQANYGYTF.

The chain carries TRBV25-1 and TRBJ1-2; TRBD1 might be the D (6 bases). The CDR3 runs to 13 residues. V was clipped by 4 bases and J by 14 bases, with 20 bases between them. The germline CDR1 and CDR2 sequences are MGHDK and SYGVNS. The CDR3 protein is CASSARDVGAQTF. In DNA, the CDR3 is TGTGCCAGCAGTGCTCGAGACGTGGGGGCGCAGACCTTC.

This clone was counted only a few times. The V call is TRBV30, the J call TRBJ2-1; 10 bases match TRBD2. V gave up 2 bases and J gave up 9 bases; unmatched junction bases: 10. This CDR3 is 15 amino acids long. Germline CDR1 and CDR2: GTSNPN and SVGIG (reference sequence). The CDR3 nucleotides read TGTGCCTGGAGTAACGGACTAGCGGTTTATGCTGAGCAGTTCTTC. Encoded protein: CAWSNGLAVYAEQFF. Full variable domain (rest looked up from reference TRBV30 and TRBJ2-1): SQTIHQWPATLVQPVGSPLSLECTVEGTSNPNLYWYRQAAGRGLQLLFYSVGIGQISSEVPQNLSASRPQDRQFILSSKKLLLSDSGFYLCAWSNGLAVYAEQFFGPGTRLTVL.

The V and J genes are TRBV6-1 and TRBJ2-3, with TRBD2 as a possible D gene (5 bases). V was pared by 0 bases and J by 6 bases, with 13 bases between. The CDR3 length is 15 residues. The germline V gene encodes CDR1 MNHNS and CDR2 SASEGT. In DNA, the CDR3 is TGTGCCAGCAGTGAAGCTCTAGCACCTTGGGATACGCAGTATTTT. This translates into CASSEALAPWDTQYF.

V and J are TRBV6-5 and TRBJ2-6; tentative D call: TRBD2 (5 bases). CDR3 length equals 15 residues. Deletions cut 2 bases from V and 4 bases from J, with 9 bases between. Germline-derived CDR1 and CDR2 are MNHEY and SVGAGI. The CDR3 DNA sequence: TGTGCCAGCAGTTACCAACTAGTGGGGGCCAACGTCCTGACTTTC. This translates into CASSYQLVGANVLTF.

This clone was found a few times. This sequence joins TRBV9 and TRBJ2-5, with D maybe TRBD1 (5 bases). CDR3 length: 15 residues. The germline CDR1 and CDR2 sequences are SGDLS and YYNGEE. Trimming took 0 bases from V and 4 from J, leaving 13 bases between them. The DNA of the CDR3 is TGTGCCAGCAGCGTAGATCTGGGGCGAGGAGAGACCCAGTACTTC. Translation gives CASSVDLGRGETQYF. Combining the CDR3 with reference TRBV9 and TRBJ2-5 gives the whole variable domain DSGVTQTPKHLITATGQRVTLRCSPRSGDLSVYWYQQSLDQGLQFLIQYYNGEERAKGNILERFSAQQFPDLHSELNLSSLELGDSALYFCASSVDLGRGETQYFGPGTRLLVL.